This is a list of T cell receptor beta chains from one sample in a study of beta chain features in type 1 diabetes. Using immunoSEQ multiplex PCR, the repertoire was profiled, and TCRdb retains in-frame clones only, with some absent. Of 250,000 to 350,000 clones in the sample, roughly 11% were seen once. The sample was naive CD4+ T cells from blood. Source of these receptors: a woman in her twenties or thirties in good health. The CDR3 runs from the conserved cysteine through the conserved F or W. The D gene is left open where the match is weak. The size entry is marked missing in some rows and otherwise reads once, few, many or a size class.

j_call d_call clone_size v_call cdr3_length cdr3_nt cdr3_aa
TRBJ2-5 NA few TRBV10-3 11 TGTGCCATCAGAGGGGAAGAGACCCAGTACTTC CAIRGEETQYF
TRBJ2-5 TRBD2 NA TRBV30 13 TGTGCCTGGGAAGCGGGAGGACGGGAGACCCAGTACTTC CAWEAGGRETQYF
TRBJ2-1 TRBD2 few TRBV29-1 14 TGCAGCGCTCAGCGGGAGATAATCTACAATGAGCAGTTCTTC CSAQREIIYNEQFF
TRBJ2-1 TRBD2 few TRBV5-1 15 TGCGCCAGCAGCTTCGTAGCGGGAGGAAACAATGAGCAGTTCTTC CASSFVAGGNNEQFF
TRBJ2-3 NA few TRBV14 11 TGTGCCAGCAGCCAAGGGCATACGCAGTATTTT CASSQGHTQYF
TRBJ2-3 TRBD2 NA TRBV30 15 TGTGCCTGGAGCAACCAGGGACTACCCACAGATACGCAGTATTTT CAWSNQGLPTDTQYF
TRBJ1-1 TRBD1 NA TRBV9 15 TGTGCCAGCAGCGCAGACCTACAGGGGTCCACTGAAGCTTTCTTT CASSADLQGSTEAFF
TRBJ2-5 NA NA TRBV7-2 14 TGTGCCAGCAGCTCCGGAGGGAAATTGGAGACCCAGTACTTC CASSSGGKLETQYF
TRBJ2-3 NA NA TRBV29-1 14 TGCAGCGTTCCGGAGAGGATCTCCACAGATACGCAGTATTTT CSVPERISTDTQYF
TRBJ1-1 TRBD1 NA TRBV28 14 TGTGCCAGCAGTCGCAGGGGGCGGGGAACTGAAGCTTTCTTT CASSRRGRGTEAFF
TRBJ2-5 TRBD2 few TRBV4-3 14 TGCGCCAGCAGCGAGCGGGAGAGGGGAGAGACCCAGTACTTC CASSERERGETQYF
TRBJ2-7 TRBD1 NA TRBV7-9 16 TGTGCCAGCAGCTTGGGCCCTGGACAGGGATCCTACGAGCAGTACTTC CASSLGPGQGSYEQYF
TRBJ2-2 TRBD1 NA TRBV9 14 TGTGCCAGCAGCGCTACAGGGGGCACCGGGGAGCTGTTTTTT CASSATGGTGELFF
TRBJ2-5 TRBD2 NA TRBV7-3 16 TGTGCCAGCAGCTCCGGACTAGCGGGAGGTGGAGAGACCCAGTACTTC CASSSGLAGGGETQYF